Listed here is a single T cell receptor beta chain. Its antigen is undetermined. The junction differs from germline at one of its ends, possibly a read error. This CDR3 is 16 amino acids long. CDR1 and CDR2 from the germline V gene are SGHAT and FQNNGV. This sample stems from a study of T cells in localized non-small cell lung cancer. Study-level points and caveats: When the top 100 tumor clones were examined, a median approximately 54 of them also appeared in the adjacent lung, which was paired and uninvolved. Patients showing higher blood T cell density tended to see longer overall survival. Heterogeneity stays possible, as sequencing covered only one tumor region. Compared with tumor, uninvolved adjacent lung displayed greater T cell clonality, ranking highest overall.

Some clones are missing from TCRdb's copy, which holds only in-frame ones; the method was immunoSEQ multiplex PCR. The table has nearly 25,000 clones, 92% seen once. The rearrangement joins TRBV11-2 to TRBJ2-7; 11 bases align to TRBD2. This TCR was recovered from a woman aged 35-75 years with stage I lung adenocarcinoma. Sequencing was performed on peripheral blood, taken before any cancer treatment. The CDR3 loop is CASSFATSGSAGRRFF. As DNA, the CDR3 is TGTGCCAGCAGCTTTGCTACTAGCGGGAGTGCTGGACGTCGTTTCTTC.